Below, 21 T cell receptor beta chains from the same sample are listed, as sequenced in a study of T cell changes during pregnancy in multiple sclerosis (dated 2019 in TCRdb). Library preparation was by the immunoSEQ multiplex PCR assay. TCRdb provides this immuneACCESS table in a form limited to in-frame rearrangements. Some clones are lacking; in checked studies, under half of them reflect an unresolved V gene, and why the rest are absent is not known. The sample table holds around 25,000 clones, of which around four fifths were seen once. The top ten hold around 16% of the sample. Sample: CD8+ T cells from peripheral blood mononuclear cells, taken in the first trimester of pregnancy. Every receptor here comes from a female donor in good health, enrolled as a control in a pregnancy study.

V gene TRBV6-4 combines with J gene TRBJ2-3; TRBD2 is a possible D gene (5 bases). Trimming left V 4 bases short and J 4 bases short, with 15 bases between. This CDR3 is built from 15 residues. Germline V CDR1 and CDR2: MRHNA, SNTAGT. CDR3 sequence: CASSVDSLAPDTQYF. CDR3 sequence (DNA): TGTGCCAGCAGTGTCGACTCGCTAGCCCCAGATACGCAGTATTTT.

The chain has TRBV7-3 and TRBJ1-1, with D perhaps matching TRBD1 (5 bases). Trimming stripped 0 bases from V and 5 bases from J, with 13 bases between. CDR1 is SGHTA, CDR2 FQGTGA, per germline. The CDR3 is 15 amino acids. The CDR3 protein is CASSLTGGFGTEAFF. CDR3 bases: TGTGCCAGCAGCTTAACCGGGGGATTTGGGACTGAAGCTTTCTTT.

The genes are TRBV5-6 and TRBJ1-6, with a tentative D call TRBD1 (5 bases). This CDR3 region has 14 residues. In germline, CDR1 is SGHDT, CDR2 YYEEEE. V was cut by 3 bases and J by 7 bases, with 11 bases left in between. CDR3 in amino acids: CASSSMGGNSPLHF. CDR3 DNA sequence: TGTGCCAGCAGCTCTATGGGGGGGAATTCACCCCTCCACTTT.

This chain joins TRBV7-9 and TRBJ2-3; 12 bases fit TRBD2. Trimming cost V 5 bases and J 6 bases; bases outside gene matches: 12. The germline CDR1 and CDR2 sequences are SEHNR and FQNEAQ (reference sequence). CDR3 size: 17 residues. CDR3 DNA sequence: TGTGCCAGCAGCCCCTCACTAGCGGGAGGCCCCCGGGATACGCAGTATTTT. Residues: CASSPSLAGGPRDTQYF.

The rearrangement uses TRBV5-1 and TRBJ2-5, with D maybe TRBD2 (5 bases). The V gene's germline CDR1 is SGHRS and CDR2 YFSETQ. The CDR3 runs 13 residues. V was clipped by 0 bases and J by 5 bases, with 8 bases between them. The CDR3 loop reads CASSLGGSETQYF. The CDR3 DNA follows: TGCGCCAGCAGCTTGGGAGGGAGTGAGACCCAGTACTTC.

This chain connects TRBV28 to TRBJ2-1, with D perhaps TRBD2 (5 bases). CDR1 is MDHEN, CDR2 SYDVKM, per germline. Trimming left V 3 bases short and J 9 bases short, with 21 bases between. This CDR3 region has 16 residues. The CDR3 loop reads CASSFLSLAPASEQFF. In nucleotides, the CDR3 is TGTGCCAGCAGTTTCCTCTCCCTAGCCCCTGCCAGTGAGCAGTTCTTC.

V is TRBV30 and J is TRBJ2-6, with a tentative D call TRBD2 (6 bases). The CDR3 spans 15 residues. V gave up 0 bases and J gave up 3 bases, with 9 bases separating them. In germline, CDR1 is GTSNPN, CDR2 SVGIG (reference sequence). The CDR3 sequence: CAWSVEGIGANVLTF. The CDR3 bases are TGTGCCTGGAGTGTGGAGGGGATTGGGGCCAACGTCCTGACTTTC.

The rearrangement links TRBV28 to TRBJ2-1; no firm D call. CDR3 length equals 13 residues. Germline CDR1 reads MDHEN; CDR2 reads SYDVKM. With 10 bases removed from V and 0 bases from J, the gap between germline ends came to 10 bases. The CDR3 DNA reads TGTGCCACACAGAGCTACTCCTACAATGAGCAGTTCTTC. Translated: CATQSYSYNEQFF.

The chain joins TRBV6-5 to TRBJ2-5; no definite D call. Trimming pared 5 bases from V and 1 base from J, leaving 5 bases between. From germline, CDR1 is MNHEY and CDR2 SVGAGI. The CDR3 runs 12 residues. This chain's CDR3 is CASSGPQETQYF. CDR3 nucleotide sequence: TGTGCCAGCAGTGGCCCCCAAGAGACCCAGTACTTC.

The rearrangement links TRBV7-9 to TRBJ2-7; D gene unclear. The CDR3 length is 12 residues. CDR1 and CDR2 from the germline V gene are SEHNR and FQNEAQ (reference sequence). The V end was cut by 5 bases, the J end by 2 bases, with 7 bases between. In nucleotides, the CDR3 is TGTGCCAGCAGCCCACATCCCTACGAGCAGTACTTC. Protein sequence: CASSPHPYEQYF.

CDR3 nucleotides: TGTGCCACCAGCGAGGACAGTTCTAGCACAGATACGCAGTATTTT. It codes for CATSEDSSSTDTQYF. This chain joins TRBV15 and TRBJ2-3; possibly TRBD1 for D (6 bases). Trimming stripped 5 bases from V and 0 bases from J, with 12 bases between. The CDR3 covers 15 residues. The germline CDR1 and CDR2 sequences are LNHNV and YYDKDF (reference sequence).

The rearrangement links TRBV7-8 to TRBJ2-1; D remains unclear. The CDR3 length is 18 residues. Germline CDR1 reads SGHVS; CDR2 reads FQNEAQ. V was pared by 1 base and J by 4 bases, with 20 bases between. This CDR3 is CASSLVRSIREFYNEQFF. CDR3 sequence (DNA): TGTGCCAGCAGCTTAGTTCGGTCGATAAGAGAATTTTACAATGAGCAGTTCTTC.

The V and J genes are TRBV6-4 and TRBJ2-2; unclear D gene. Germline CDR1 is MRHNA and CDR2 is SNTAGT. The CDR3 is made up of 15 amino acids. Trimming cost V 4 bases and J 1 base, with 10 bases left between them. DNA of the CDR3: TGTGCCAGCAGTGTTTCGCAGGAGAACACCGGGGAGCTGTTTTTT. Its protein product is CASSVSQENTGELFF.

Details on this clone: An end of the junction differs from the germline gene, which may be a read error. This CDR3 is also generated by other DNA sequences in the sample. The gene calls are TRBV28 and TRBJ2-2; TRBD2 is a possible D gene (5 bases). The CDR3 contains 14 residues. Per the germline V gene, CDR1 is MDHEN and CDR2 is SYDVKM. CDR3: CASRVGQIDRGAVF. The CDR3 region has the DNA TGTGCCAGCAGAGTAGGGCAGATCGACCGGGGAGCTGTTTTT.

The rearrangement joins TRBV6-5 to TRBJ2-7, with a tentative D call TRBD1 (5 bases). Looked up from germline, CDR1 is MNHEY and CDR2 is SVGAGI. V was shortened by 1 base and J by 4 bases, with 11 bases between the two germline ends. The CDR3 covers 14 residues. CDR3 sequence (DNA): TGTGCCAGCAGTTACTATGACAGTGCGTACGAGCAGTACTTC. As protein: CASSYYDSAYEQYF.

The genes are TRBV27 and TRBJ1-2; D perhaps matches TRBD1 (5 bases). Per the germline V gene, CDR1 is MNHEY and CDR2 is SMNVEV (reference sequence). V lost 5 bases and J 8 bases, leaving 18 bases between the germline ends. There are 14 residues in the CDR3. The CDR3: CASSTLPQVEGYTF. CDR3 DNA: TGTGCCAGCAGTACCTTACCACAGGTTGAGGGCTACACCTTC.

This sequence joins TRBV2 and TRBJ2-5, with 16 positions matching TRBD2. CDR1 and CDR2 (germline): SNHLY, FYNNEI. The CDR3 covers 16 residues. V trimming: 7 bases; J trimming: 4 bases; junction bases outside the gene matches: 6. The CDR3 region has the DNA TGTGCCAGCACCGGGACTAGCGGGAGGGCCGGAGAGACCCAGTACTTC. This encodes CASTGTSGRAGETQYF.

The genes are TRBV29-1 and TRBJ2-4; TRBD2 agrees at 8 bases. The CDR3 contains 13 residues. V was clipped by 3 bases and J by 9 bases; unmatched bases: 7. The germline CDR1 and CDR2 sequences are SQVTM and ANQGSEA. The CDR3 region has the DNA TGCAGCGTTGAGTTGCGGGGGGCAGGCATTCAGTACTTC. Translated, it gives CSVELRGAGIQYF.

The chain links TRBV6-4 to TRBJ2-3, with D possibly matching TRBD2 (5 bases). The CDR3 totals 14 residues. The germline V and J ends were trimmed by 5 bases and 2 bases, with 11 bases remaining between them. Germline V gene sequence: CDR1 MRHNA, CDR2 SNTAGT. Written as DNA, the CDR3 is TGTGCCAGCAGTAGGGAGTCCGACACAGATACGCAGTATTTT. This translates into CASSRESDTDTQYF.

J is TRBJ2-2 and V is TRBV9; 7 nucleotides match TRBD2. V shed 0 bases, J shed 4 bases, and the junction held 9 bases outside the gene matches. Germline V CDR1 and CDR2: SGDLS, YYNGEE. The length of the CDR3 is 17 residues. The CDR3 region has the DNA TGTGCCAGCAGCGTAGCTCCCAGCGGGACGACCACCGGGGAGCTGTTTTTT. Translation gives CASSVAPSGTTTGELFF.

The chain carries TRBV18 and TRBJ1-2; TRBD1 is a possible D gene (5 bases). The germline V and J ends were trimmed by 3 bases and 1 base, with 6 bases remaining between them. The CDR3 sequence is 13 residues long. The V gene's germline CDR1 is KGHSH and CDR2 LQKENI. CDR3 bases: TGTGCCAGCTCACCGGGGGGTAACTATGGCTACACCTTC. It yields the protein CASSPGGNYGYTF.